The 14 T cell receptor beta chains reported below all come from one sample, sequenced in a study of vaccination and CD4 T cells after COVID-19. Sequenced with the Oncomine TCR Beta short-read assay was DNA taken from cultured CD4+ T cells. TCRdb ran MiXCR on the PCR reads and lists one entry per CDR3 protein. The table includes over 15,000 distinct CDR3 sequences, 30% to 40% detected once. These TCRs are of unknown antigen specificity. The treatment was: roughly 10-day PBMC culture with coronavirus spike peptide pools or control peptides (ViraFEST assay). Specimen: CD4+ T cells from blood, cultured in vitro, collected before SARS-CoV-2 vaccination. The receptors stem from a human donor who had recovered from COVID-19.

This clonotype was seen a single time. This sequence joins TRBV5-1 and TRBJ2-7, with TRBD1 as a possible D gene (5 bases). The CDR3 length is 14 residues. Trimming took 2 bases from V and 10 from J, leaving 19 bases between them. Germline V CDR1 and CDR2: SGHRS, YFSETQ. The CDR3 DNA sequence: TGCGCCAGCAGCTTAAATCGACAGCGTGGTGGACAGTACTTC. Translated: CASSLNRQRGGQYF.

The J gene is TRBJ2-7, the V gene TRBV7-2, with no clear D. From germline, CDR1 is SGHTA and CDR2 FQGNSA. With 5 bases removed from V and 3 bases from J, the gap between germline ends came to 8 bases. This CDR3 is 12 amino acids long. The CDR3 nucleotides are TGTGCCAGCAGCGCCGGGTTCTACGAGCAGTACTTC. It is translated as CASSAGFYEQYF.

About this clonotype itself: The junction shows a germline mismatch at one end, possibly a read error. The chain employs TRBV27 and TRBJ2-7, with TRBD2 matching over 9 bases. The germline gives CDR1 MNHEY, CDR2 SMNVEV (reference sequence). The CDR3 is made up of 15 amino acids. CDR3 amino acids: CASSLGGRAPYEQCF. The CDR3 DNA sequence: TGTGCCAGCAGTTTAGGCGGGAGGGCCCCCTACGAGCAGTGCTTC.

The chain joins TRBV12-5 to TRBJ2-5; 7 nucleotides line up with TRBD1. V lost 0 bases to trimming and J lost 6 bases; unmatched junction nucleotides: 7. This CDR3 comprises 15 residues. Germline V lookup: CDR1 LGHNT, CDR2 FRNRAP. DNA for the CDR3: TGTGCTAGTGGTTTGGTCAAGACAGGGCGAAAGACCCAGTACTTC. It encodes CASGLVKTGRKTQYF.

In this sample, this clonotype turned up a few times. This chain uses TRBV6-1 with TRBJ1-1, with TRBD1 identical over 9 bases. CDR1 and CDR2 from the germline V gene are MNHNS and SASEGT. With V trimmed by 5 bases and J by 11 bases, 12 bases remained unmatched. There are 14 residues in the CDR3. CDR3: CASSQRGQGTKAFF. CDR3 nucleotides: TGTGCCAGCAGTCAACGAGGACAGGGGACGAAGGCTTTCTTT.

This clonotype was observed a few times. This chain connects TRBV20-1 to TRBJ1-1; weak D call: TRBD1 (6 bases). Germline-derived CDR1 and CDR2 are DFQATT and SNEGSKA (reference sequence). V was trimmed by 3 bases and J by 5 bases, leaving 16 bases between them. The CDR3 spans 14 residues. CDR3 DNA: TGCAGTGCTAGCTTGGGGGGCTTGGGGACTGAAGCTTTCTTT. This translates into CSASLGGLGTEAFF.

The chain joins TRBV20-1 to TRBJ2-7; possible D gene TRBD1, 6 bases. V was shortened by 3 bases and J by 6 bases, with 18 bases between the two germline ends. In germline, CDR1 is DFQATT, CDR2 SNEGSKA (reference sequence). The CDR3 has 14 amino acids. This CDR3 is CSARDQGFGSEQYF. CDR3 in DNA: TGCAGTGCTAGGGACCAGGGGTTTGGGAGCGAGCAGTACTTC.

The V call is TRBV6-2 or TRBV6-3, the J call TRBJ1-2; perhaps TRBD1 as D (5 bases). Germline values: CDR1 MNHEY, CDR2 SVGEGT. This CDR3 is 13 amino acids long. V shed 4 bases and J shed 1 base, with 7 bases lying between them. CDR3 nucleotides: TGTGCCAGCAGTTGGGGGAATAACTATGGCTACACCTTC. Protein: CASSWGNNYGYTF.

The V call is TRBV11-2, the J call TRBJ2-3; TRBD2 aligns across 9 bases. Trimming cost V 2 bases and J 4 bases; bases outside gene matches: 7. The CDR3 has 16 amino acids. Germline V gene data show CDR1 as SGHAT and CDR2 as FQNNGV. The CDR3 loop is CASSLSGQRGADTQYF. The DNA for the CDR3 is TGTGCCAGCAGCTTAAGTGGCCAGCGGGGGGCAGATACGCAGTATTTT.

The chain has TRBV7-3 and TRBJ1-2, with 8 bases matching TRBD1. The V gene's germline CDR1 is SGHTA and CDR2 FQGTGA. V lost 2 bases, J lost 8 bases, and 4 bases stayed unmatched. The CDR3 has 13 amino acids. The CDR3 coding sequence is TGTGCCAGCAGCTTACAGGGGGCAGAAGGCTACACCTTC. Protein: CASSLQGAEGYTF.

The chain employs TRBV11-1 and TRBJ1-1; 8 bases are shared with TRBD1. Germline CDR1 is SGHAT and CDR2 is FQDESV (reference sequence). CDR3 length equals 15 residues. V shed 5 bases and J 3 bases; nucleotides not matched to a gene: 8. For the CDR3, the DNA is TGTGCCAGCAGCCCGACCGACAGGGGAGACACTGAAGCTTTCTTT. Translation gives CASSPTDRGDTEAFF.

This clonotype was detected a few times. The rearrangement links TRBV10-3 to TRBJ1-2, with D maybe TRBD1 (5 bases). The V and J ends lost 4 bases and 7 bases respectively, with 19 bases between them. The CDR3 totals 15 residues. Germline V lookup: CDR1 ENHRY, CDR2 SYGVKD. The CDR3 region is CAISGNSWGFGGYTF. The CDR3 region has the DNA TGTGCCATCAGTGGGAACTCCTGGGGGTTCGGTGGCTACACCTTC.

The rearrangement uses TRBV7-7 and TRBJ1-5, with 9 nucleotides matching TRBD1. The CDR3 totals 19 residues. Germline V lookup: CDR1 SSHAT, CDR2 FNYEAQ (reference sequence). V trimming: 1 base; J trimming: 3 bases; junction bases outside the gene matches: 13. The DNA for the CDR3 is TGTGCCAGCAGCTTAGAGCCGATATTACAGGGGGCTGACAATCAGCCCCAGCATTTT. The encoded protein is CASSLEPILQGADNQPQHF.

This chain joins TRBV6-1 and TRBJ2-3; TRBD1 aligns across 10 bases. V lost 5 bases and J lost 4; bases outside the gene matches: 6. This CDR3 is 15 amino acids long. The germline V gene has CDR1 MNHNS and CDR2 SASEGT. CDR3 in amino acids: CASSTGTGVADTQYF. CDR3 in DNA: TGTGCCAGCAGTACCGGGACAGGGGTTGCAGATACGCAGTATTTT.